These 14 T cell receptor beta chains came from one sample sequenced in a study of OX40 agonist ivuxolimab in advanced cancers. Clones were sequenced by immunoSEQ multiplex PCR, and TCRdb holds only the in-frame ones, with some missing. The table shows 30,000 to 40,000 clones, with roughly 89% occurring only once. The specimen was CD4+ or CD8+ T cells sorted from blood, collected in a trial of the OX40 agonist ivuxolimab. Every receptor here comes from an adult with an advanced solid tumor such as melanoma, head and neck, liver or kidney cancer.

CDR3 loop: CASSLEGGIHEQYF. CDR3 in DNA: TGTGCCAGCAGCTTGGAGGGGGGTATCCACGAGCAGTACTTC. V is TRBV5-4 and J is TRBJ2-7; D is perhaps TRBD1 or TRBD2 (6 bases each). In germline, CDR1 is SGHNT, CDR2 YYREEE (reference sequence). Trimming removed 0 bases at V and 5 bases at J, with 12 bases between. The CDR3 is 14 residues long.

This chain uses TRBV7-9 with TRBJ2-7; 8 nucleotides line up with TRBD1. This CDR3 region has 16 residues. V dropped 5 bases and J dropped 2; count of bases not matched to a gene: 11. Looked up from germline, CDR1 is SEHNR and CDR2 is FQNEAQ (reference sequence). CDR3 sequence (DNA): TGTGCCAGCAGCCAATCTGTGGGACAGGAGACCTACGAGCAGTACTTC. Translation: CASSQSVGQETYEQYF. The full variable domain, in which reference TRBV7-9 and TRBJ2-7 provide the parts outside the CDR3, is DTGVSQNPRHKITKRGQNVTFRCDPISEHNRLYWYRQTLGQGPEFLTYFQNEAQLEKSRLLSDRFSAERPKGSFSTLEIQRTEQGDSAMYLCASSQSVGQETYEQYFGPGTRLTVT.

The chain is built from TRBV13 and TRBJ2-7, with D possibly TRBD1 on 6 matching bases. The CDR3 sequence is 13 residues long. Germline V lookup: CDR1 PRHDT, CDR2 FYEKMQ (reference sequence). The V gene lost 4 bases and the J gene lost 1 base, with 8 bases spanning the gap. The CDR3 region is CASSSGQSYEQYF. CDR3 in DNA: TGTGCCAGCAGCTCAGGACAGTCCTACGAGCAGTACTTC.

The chain recombines TRBV4-1 with TRBJ2-1; D uncertain. Germline CDR1 reads MGHRA; CDR2 reads YSYEKL. Trimming removed 1 base from V and 4 bases from J, with 11 bases in between. The CDR3 runs 15 residues. CDR3 residues: CASSQGPDLYNEQFF. CDR3 bases: TGCGCCAGCAGCCAAGGCCCAGATCTATACAATGAGCAGTTCTTC.

This chain links TRBV5-1 with TRBJ1-1; no clear D. Germline V gene data show CDR1 as SGHRS and CDR2 as YFSETQ. Trimming pared 4 bases from V and 2 bases from J, leaving 18 bases between. This CDR3 comprises 16 residues. The CDR3 nucleotides are TGCGCCAGCAGCGTTGGGCATCGAGCGTTCAACACTGAAGCTTTCTTT. Amino acid sequence: CASSVGHRAFNTEAFF.

The chain recombines TRBV19 with TRBJ2-1; 7 bases are shared with TRBD2. Germline loops: CDR1 LNHDA, CDR2 SQIVND (reference sequence). The V and J ends lost 8 bases and 5 bases, in that order; junction bases with no gene match: 12. This CDR3 is 15 amino acids long. This CDR3 is CASAYSGKPNNEQFF. Here the CDR3 DNA reads TGTGCCAGTGCCTACAGCGGGAAGCCCAACAATGAGCAGTTCTTC.

This rearrangement joins TRBV28 to TRBJ2-1; a weak D match, TRBD2 (5 bases). Trimming left V 5 bases short and J 0 bases short, with 11 bases between. This CDR3 has 15 amino acids. CDR1 and CDR2 from the germline V gene are MDHEN and SYDVKM. The CDR3 region is CASSPGFSSYNEQFF. DNA for the CDR3: TGTGCCAGCAGTCCGGGATTCAGCTCCTACAATGAGCAGTTCTTC.

V usage is TRBV19 and J usage is TRBJ2-2; 8 nucleotides align to TRBD1. This CDR3 region has 17 residues. The J segment lost 2 bases and the V segment lost 4 bases, leaving 9 bases of the junction unmatched. CDR1 LNHDA and CDR2 SQIVND come from the germline V gene (reference sequence). CDR3 loop: CASSNPWTGTNTGELFF. The CDR3 bases are TGTGCCAGTAGTAACCCATGGACAGGGACCAACACCGGGGAGCTGTTTTTT.

J is TRBJ2-1 and V is TRBV7-3; 11 bases fit TRBD2. CDR3 length: 16 residues. CDR1 and CDR2 (germline): SGHTA, FQGTGA. V was pared by 1 base and J by 5 bases, with 4 bases of the junction left unmatched. CDR3 nucleotides: TGTGCCAGCAGCTTAAGGCTAGCGGGAGGCGACAATGAGCAGTTCTTC. Protein: CASSLRLAGGDNEQFF. Using reference TRBV7-3 and TRBJ2-1 for the parts outside the CDR3, the full variable domain is GAGVSQTPSNKVTEKGKYVELRCDPISGHTALYWYRQSLGQGPEFLIYFQGTGAADDSGLPNDRFFAVRPEGSVSTLKIQRTERGDSAVYLCASSLRLAGGDNEQFFGPGTRLTVL.

Regarding this clone: The sample contains more than one DNA sequence encoding this CDR3. V and J are TRBV19 and TRBJ1-1, with unresolved D. CDR3 length: 13 residues. Trimming took 3 bases from V and 1 from J, leaving 6 bases between them. Germline CDR1 and CDR2: LNHDA and SQIVND (reference sequence). The CDR3 here is CASSIWENTEAFF. For the CDR3, the DNA is TGTGCCAGTAGTATTTGGGAGAACACTGAAGCTTTCTTT.

This clone was seen a few times. V usage is TRBV19 and J usage is TRBJ2-7; D unresolved. The CDR3 is 13 residues long. Germline V CDR1 and CDR2: LNHDA, SQIVND (reference sequence). The ends were cut back, 5 bases at V and 1 base at J, with 9 bases in the middle. The CDR3 loop is CASSPFGSYEQYF. The CDR3 bases are TGTGCCAGTAGTCCGTTCGGGTCCTACGAGCAGTACTTC. Full variable domain (remainder filled in from reference TRBV19 and TRBJ2-7): DGGITQSPKYLFRKEGQNVTLSCEQNLNHDAMYWYRQDPGQGLRLIYYSQIVNDFQKGDIAEGYSVSREKKESFPLTVTSAQKNPTAFYLCASSPFGSYEQYFGPGTRLTVT.

DNA of the CDR3: TGTGCCACCAGCGGACCCATGACAGGGTTTAGCTCCTACAATGAGCAGTTCTTC. Protein: CATSGPMTGFSSYNEQFF. The V call is TRBV15, the J call TRBJ2-1, with 7 bases that match TRBD1. There are 18 residues in the CDR3. The germline V gene encodes CDR1 LNHNV and CDR2 YYDKDF (reference sequence). V lost 5 bases to trimming and J lost 0 bases; unmatched junction nucleotides: 13.

This rearrangement joins TRBV27 to TRBJ1-2; no firm D call. Germline CDR1 reads MNHEY; CDR2 reads SMNVEV (reference sequence). CDR3 size: 15 residues. V lost 0 bases, J lost 0 bases, and 8 bases lay in between. The CDR3 sequence is CASSLSPDSNYGYTF. The CDR3 nucleotides read TGTGCCAGCAGTTTATCTCCAGATTCTAACTATGGCTACACCTTC.

The chain's CDR3 is CASSYSPGSGNTIYF. The CDR3 DNA follows: TGTGCCAGCAGTTACTCGCCAGGTTCTGGAAACACCATATATTTT. The V and J genes are TRBV6-5 and TRBJ1-3; D unresolved. The V end was cut by 0 bases, the J end by 1 base, with 7 bases between. Germline V CDR1 and CDR2: MNHEY, SVGAGI. The CDR3 extends over 15 amino acids.